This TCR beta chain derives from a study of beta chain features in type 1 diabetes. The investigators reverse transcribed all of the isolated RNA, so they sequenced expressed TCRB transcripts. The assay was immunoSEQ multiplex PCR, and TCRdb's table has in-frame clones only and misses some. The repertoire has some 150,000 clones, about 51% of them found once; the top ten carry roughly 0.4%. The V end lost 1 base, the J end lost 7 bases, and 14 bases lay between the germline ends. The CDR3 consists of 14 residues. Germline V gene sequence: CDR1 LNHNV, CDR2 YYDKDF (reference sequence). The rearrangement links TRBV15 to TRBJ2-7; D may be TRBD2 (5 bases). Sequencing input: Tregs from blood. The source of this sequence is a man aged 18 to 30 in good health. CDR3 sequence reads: CATSRGTLGSEQYF. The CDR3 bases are TGTGCCACCAGCAGAGGCACGTTAGGGAGTGAGCAGTACTTC.